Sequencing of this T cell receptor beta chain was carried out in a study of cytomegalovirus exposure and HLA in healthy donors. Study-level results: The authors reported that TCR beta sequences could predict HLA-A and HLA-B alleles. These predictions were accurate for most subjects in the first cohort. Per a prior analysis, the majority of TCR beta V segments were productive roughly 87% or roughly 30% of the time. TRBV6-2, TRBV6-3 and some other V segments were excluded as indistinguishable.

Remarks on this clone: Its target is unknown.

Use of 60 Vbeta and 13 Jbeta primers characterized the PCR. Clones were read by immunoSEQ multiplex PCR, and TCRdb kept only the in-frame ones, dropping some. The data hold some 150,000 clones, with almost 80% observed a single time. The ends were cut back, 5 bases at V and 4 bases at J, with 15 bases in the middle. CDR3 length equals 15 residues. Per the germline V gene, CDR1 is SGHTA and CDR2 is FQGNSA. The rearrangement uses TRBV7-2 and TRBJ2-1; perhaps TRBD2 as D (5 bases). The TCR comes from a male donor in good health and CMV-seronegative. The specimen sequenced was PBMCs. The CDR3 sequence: CASSSTIGIYNEQFF. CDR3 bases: TGTGCCAGCAGCAGCACAATCGGGATATACAATGAGCAGTTCTTC.